One sample yielded the 21 T cell receptor beta chains listed below, sequenced in a study of T cell repertoires in cytomegalovirus infection. Using its own MiXCR run on the reads, TCRdb lists one record per CDR3 protein. The table has 200,000 or so distinct CDR3 sequences, 38% seen once; the top ten hold 55% to 60%. Antigens for these TCRs are unknown. Here the sequenced sample was CD8+ T cells from cultured PBMCs, taken from culture after CMV antigen stimulation. These TCRs come from a human donor in good health (CMV status not recorded). Some clones in this sample may be carry-over from other donors' samples.

This sequence joins TRBV7-8 and TRBJ2-7, with no clear D. Looked up from germline, CDR1 is SGHVS and CDR2 is FQNEAQ. The CDR3 is 15 residues long. The V end lost 1 base, the J end lost 0 bases, and 10 bases lay between the germline ends. CDR3 sequence: CASSLELPSSYEQYF. The CDR3 DNA reads TGTGCCAGCAGCTTAGAACTCCCATCCTCCTACGAGCAGTACTTC.

This chain uses TRBV20-1 with TRBJ2-5, with 11 positions matching TRBD2. The V gene end was trimmed by 1 base and the J gene end by 2 bases; junction bases not matched to a gene: 15. The CDR3 contains 19 residues. The germline V gene has CDR1 DFQATT and CDR2 SNEGSKA (reference sequence). The CDR3 sequence: CSARGGSPSGRRRQETQYF. CDR3 in DNA: TGCAGTGCTAGAGGAGGAAGCCCTAGCGGGAGGCGGCGACAAGAGACCCAGTACTTC.

This clonotype appeared a few times. The chain has TRBV7-8 and TRBJ2-5; the D is unclear. Trimming took 7 bases from V and 5 from J, leaving 23 bases between them. Germline CDR1 SGHVS, CDR2 FQNEAQ. This CDR3 comprises 16 residues. For the CDR3, the DNA is TGTGCCAGCACCTTCTCCCAAAGGGCGCTACTGGAGACCCAGTACTTC. Translation gives CASTFSQRALLETQYF.

V is TRBV7-2 and J is TRBJ2-5, with D perhaps matching TRBD1 (6 bases). The CDR3 spans 16 residues. V lost 6 bases, J lost 0 bases, and 17 bases lay in between. CDR1 is SGHTA and CDR2 is FQGNSA in the germline V gene. CDR3 residues: CASRFGQGRDQETQYF. The CDR3 DNA sequence: TGTGCCAGCAGATTCGGGCAGGGGCGCGACCAAGAGACCCAGTACTTC.

This clonotype came up a few times. The CDR3 DNA reads as TGTGCCAGCAGCCAAACCCCGGAGGCGGCCGCCGGCTACACCTTC. Its protein is CASSQTPEAAAGYTF. The V call is TRBV7-9, the J call TRBJ1-2; D call uncertain. V was trimmed by 5 bases and J by 8 bases, leaving 21 bases between them. This CDR3 region has 15 residues. CDR1 is SEHNR, CDR2 FQNEAQ, per germline (reference sequence).

The V gene is TRBV7-3, the J gene TRBJ2-7; TRBD2 might be the D (7 bases). V was clipped by 1 base and J by 3 bases, with 13 bases between them. The CDR3 loop spans 15 amino acids. CDR1 is SGHTA, CDR2 FQGTGA, per germline. The CDR3 region is CASSLSGGGLYEQYF. Written as DNA, the CDR3 is TGTGCCAGCAGCTTAAGTGGCGGGGGCCTCTACGAGCAGTACTTC. The variable domain in full, with the rest retrieved from reference TRBV7-3 and TRBJ2-7, is GAGVSQTPSNKVTEKGKYVELRCDPISGHTALYWYRQSLGQGPEFLIYFQGTGAADDSGLPNDRFFAVRPEGSVSTLKIQRTERGDSAVYLCASSLSGGGLYEQYFGPGTRLTVT.

The V and J genes are TRBV5-1 and TRBJ2-1, with 10 bases fitting TRBD2. Germline trimming cut 4 bases from V and 4 bases from J; bases unmatched to any gene: 20. Germline V gives CDR1 SGHRS, CDR2 YFSETQ. This CDR3 is built from 20 residues. Here the CDR3 reads CASSTPGAPISGRVYNEQFF. The CDR3 DNA sequence: TGCGCCAGCAGCACCCCGGGGGCTCCTATCAGCGGGAGGGTTTACAATGAGCAGTTCTTC.

The chain carries TRBV27 and TRBJ2-7; the match to TRBD1 covers 7 bases. V was clipped by 5 bases and J by 6 bases; unmatched bases: 19. The CDR3 runs to 17 residues. Germline CDR1 is MNHEY and CDR2 is SMNVEV (reference sequence). CDR3 sequence (DNA): TGTGCCAGCAGTCGACAGGGAGTGGGGAAATCGTTGCGCGAGCAGTACTTC. Translation: CASSRQGVGKSLREQYF.

The chain recombines TRBV7-2 with TRBJ2-7; D remains unclear. This CDR3 is built from 14 residues. Germline V lookup: CDR1 SGHTA, CDR2 FQGNSA. Trimming pared 5 bases from V and 4 bases from J, leaving 15 bases between. The CDR3 DNA reads as TGTGCCAGCAGCCCGTCGAGCCTTACTTACGAGCAGTACTTC. Encoded protein: CASSPSSLTYEQYF.

The chain employs TRBV27 and TRBJ2-5; 9 bases agree with TRBD1. Germline loops: CDR1 MNHEY, CDR2 SMNVEV (reference sequence). This CDR3 has 16 amino acids. V gave up 6 bases and J gave up 4 bases; unmatched junction bases: 12. CDR3 nucleotides: TGTGCCAGCAGCTACAGGGGGCGCGACTGGCGAGAGACCCAGTACTTC. It encodes CASSYRGRDWRETQYF.

This chain connects TRBV28 to TRBJ1-1, with 8 bases aligning to TRBD1. V shed 1 base and J 9 bases; nucleotides not matched to a gene: 4. Germline CDR1 MDHEN, CDR2 SYDVKM. There are 13 residues in the CDR3. The DNA of the CDR3 is TGTGCCAGCAGTTTATCAGGACAGGGCCAAGCTTTCTTT. Translating it yields CASSLSGQGQAFF.

The gene calls are TRBV28 and TRBJ1-5, with D unclear. This CDR3 contains 17 residues. Germline CDR1 and CDR2: MDHEN and SYDVKM. V lost 4 bases and J lost 5, with 21 bases in between. The DNA of the CDR3 is TGTGCCAGCAGTTCTAACAGAGCGGAGGGATCCTATCAGCCCCAGCATTTT. Translation gives CASSSNRAEGSYQPQHF. Full variable domain (missing parts from reference TRBV28 and TRBJ1-5): DVKVTQSSRYLVKRTGEKVFLECVQDMDHENMFWYRQDPGLGLRLIYFSYDVKMKEKGDIPEGYSVSREKKERFSLILESASTNQTSMYLCASSSNRAEGSYQPQHFGDGTRLSIL.

J is TRBJ2-3 and V is TRBV2, with D possibly matching TRBD1 (7 bases). V was cut by 2 bases and J by 5 bases, with 20 bases left in between. The CDR3 consists of 17 residues. Looked up from germline, CDR1 is SNHLY and CDR2 is FYNNEI. The CDR3 sequence is CASSELLGGRGRDTQYF. The CDR3 coding sequence is TGTGCCAGCAGTGAACTCCTAGGGGGCCGGGGGAGAGATACGCAGTATTTT.

This CDR3 reads CASGQLNTEAFF. The CDR3 DNA reads as TGTGCCAGCGGACAGTTGAACACTGAAGCTTTCTTT. This chain links TRBV7-9 with TRBJ1-1, with D possibly matching TRBD1 (6 bases). V was clipped by 8 bases and J by 0 bases, with 7 bases between them. Looked up from germline, CDR1 is SEHNR and CDR2 is FQNEAQ (reference sequence). There are 12 residues in the CDR3.

The V gene is TRBV12-3 or TRBV12-4, the J gene TRBJ1-2; tentatively, D is TRBD1 (5 bases). This CDR3 spans 12 amino acids. V dropped 7 bases and J dropped 8 bases, with 14 bases sitting between them. CDR3 loop: CASTLGGHGYTF. The CDR3 region has the DNA TGTGCCAGCACTCTGGGGGGTCACGGCTACACCTTC.

The genes are TRBV12-3 or TRBV12-4 and TRBJ2-1; 13 bases are shared with TRBD2. The CDR3 contains 16 residues. V lost 6 bases to trimming and J lost 4 bases; unmatched junction nucleotides: 6. CDR3 sequence reads: CASRPGLAGAYNEQFF. The CDR3 nucleotides read TGTGCCAGCAGGCCCGGACTAGCGGGGGCATACAATGAGCAGTTCTTC.

The chain couples TRBV12-3 or TRBV12-4 to TRBJ1-1; a possible D gene is TRBD1 (6 bases). Trimming removed 3 bases at V and 2 bases at J, with 19 bases between. The CDR3 runs 17 residues. The CDR3 coding sequence is TGTGCCAGCAGTTTTCGGTTTGGGGGGCGCGAAAACACTGAAGCTTTCTTT. Its protein product is CASSFRFGGRENTEAFF.

The CDR3 loop is CATSHSSSYNEQFF. The CDR3 nucleotides read TGTGCCACCAGTCACTCGAGCTCCTACAATGAGCAGTTCTTC. This sequence joins TRBV24-1 and TRBJ2-1; no clear D. CDR1 is KGHDR and CDR2 is SFDVKD in the germline V gene. V lost 6 bases and J 0 bases, leaving 8 bases between the germline ends. The CDR3 is 14 residues long.

Of note for this clonotype: One end of the junction fails to match germline, which may point to a read error. The chain combines TRBV7-6 with TRBJ1-1; possible D gene TRBD1, 6 bases. Germline values: CDR1 SGHVS, CDR2 FNYEAQ. The CDR3 loop spans 14 amino acids. The CDR3 loop is CTSRPNPGDTEAFF. Here the CDR3 DNA reads TGTACCAGCAGACCCAACCCAGGGGACACTGAAGCTTTCTTT.

The gene calls are TRBV7-9 and TRBJ2-1; possibly TRBD1 or TRBD2 for D (5 bases each). Germline loops: CDR1 SEHNR, CDR2 FQNEAQ (reference sequence). V shed 1 base and J shed 0 bases, with 10 bases lying between them. The CDR3 consists of 16 residues. The CDR3 sequence is CASSLDEGSSYNEQFF. As DNA, the CDR3 is TGTGCCAGCAGCTTAGACGAGGGGAGCTCCTACAATGAGCAGTTCTTC.

This clonotype has more than one count but fewer than ten. The gene calls are TRBV11-2 and TRBJ2-5; D might be TRBD1 (6 bases). The CDR3 is 14 residues long. Germline assignment: CDR1 SGHAT and CDR2 FQNNGV. Trimming left V 4 bases short and J 0 bases short, with 9 bases between. CDR3 nucleotide sequence: TGTGCCAGCAGCTACTCAGGGGACCAAGAGACCCAGTACTTC. This sequence encodes CASSYSGDQETQYF.